This TCR beta chain was profiled in a study of circulating tumor DNA in untreated peripheral T-cell lymphoma. The wider study: Serial serum during treatment, plus baseline serum, was used to track tumor TCR clonotype ctDNA.

Concerning this clone itself: Its matching antigen is unknown.

This CDR3 spans 19 amino acids. V shed 3 bases, J shed 1 base, and the junction held 7 bases outside the gene matches. Germline lookup yields CDR1 KGHSH and CDR2 LQKENI. The protocol was immunoSEQ multiplex PCR, while the TCRdb copy is restricted to in-frame clones and leaves out a portion. This table lists some 50 clones. Study findings and constraints: Persistent ctDNA after therapy did not always predict relapse. Baseline tissues yielded approximately 83% and baseline serum around 67% tumor-specific clonotype detection. A trend toward worse survival accompanied detectable post-therapy ctDNA.

The genes are TRBV18 and TRBJ2-3, with 16 bases fitting TRBD2. Sequenced material: cell-free DNA from blood serum. The sequence came from a human donor with peripheral T-cell lymphoma. As DNA, the CDR3 is TGTGCCAGCTCACCCCCGGGACTAGCGGGAGGGGAAGGCACAGATACGCAGTATTTT. This encodes CASSPPGLAGGEGTDTQYF.